This T cell receptor beta chain originates from a study of shared clonotypes between healthy human individuals. The CDR3 has 12 amino acids. In germline, CDR1 is SGHVS, CDR2 FNYEAQ. With V trimmed by 5 bases and J by 6 bases, 4 bases remained unmatched. Only Caucasian adults living in Nashville, Tennessee made up the donor group. Each unsorted PBMC replicate got 300 ng genomic DNA, around 30,000 genomes. Per the study methods: Junction-only immunoSEQ sequences carried no quality scores, so filtering differed. TCRdb keeps only in-frame clones here, not all; method: immunoSEQ multiplex PCR. V, J and clone size are taken as reported in that table, and D and trimming were inferred from the DNA itself. This sample has 520,000 or so clones, with more than 65% found just once.

V is TRBV7-6 and J is TRBJ2-7; 7 bases match TRBD2. Sequenced material: PBMCs. This receptor was obtained from a woman in her thirties or forties in good health. Some clones in this sample may be carry-over from other donors' samples. The CDR3 DNA follows: TGTGCCAGCAGCCTGGGGGGGGTCGAGCAGTACTTC. Amino acids: CASSLGGVEQYF.